These 9 T cell receptor beta chains came from one sample sequenced in a study of T-cell reconstitution after alpha-beta-depleted transplantation in children. TCRbeta library construction was performed incorporating unique molecular identifiers. TCRdb analysed the PCR reads with MiXCR anew, one entry per CDR3 protein. Of hundreds of thousands of distinct CDR3 sequences listed, roughly a tenth were seen once; the top ten hold 7.5%. The input for sequencing was PBMCs, taken before TCRalphabeta/CD19-depleted stem cell transplant. The receptors were gathered from a boy younger than two with acute myeloid leukemia, due to receive a stem cell transplant.

This clonotype occurred a few times. The V and J genes are TRBV3-1 and TRBJ2-7; D possibly corresponds to TRBD2 (7 bases). The V end was cut by 3 bases, the J end by 5 bases, with 23 bases between. Germline-derived CDR1 and CDR2 are LGHDT and YNNKEL (reference sequence). The CDR3 runs to 17 residues. The CDR3 is CASSQPESALGGDEQYF. In nucleotides, the CDR3 is TGTGCCAGCAGCCAGCCGGAGAGCGCCCTAGGGGGGGACGAGCAGTACTTC.

This clonotype has at least ten counts. The chain has TRBV7-8 and TRBJ2-7; 9 positions match TRBD1. V gave up 5 bases and J gave up 9 bases; unmatched junction bases: 11. The CDR3 has 14 amino acids. CDR1 is SGHVS and CDR2 is FQNEAQ in the germline V gene. CDR3 amino acids: CASSVSGTGTLQYF. The DNA of the CDR3 is TGTGCCAGCAGCGTATCCGGGACAGGGACGTTGCAGTACTTC.

The rearrangement links TRBV14 to TRBJ2-2; 9 bases are shared with TRBD1. J was trimmed by 5 bases and V by 2 bases; bases with no gene match: 6. The CDR3 contains 16 residues. CDR1 and CDR2 (germline): SGHDN, FVKESK. The CDR3 DNA is TGTGCCAGCAGCCAACTACAGGGGGCGCGGACCGGGGAGCTGTTTTTT. Its protein product is CASSQLQGARTGELFF.

V is TRBV4-2 and J is TRBJ2-7; 10 bases fit TRBD2. Looked up from germline, CDR1 is LGHNA and CDR2 is YNFKEQ. V lost 0 bases to trimming and J lost 3 bases; unmatched junction nucleotides: 11. The CDR3 covers 18 residues. The chain's CDR3 is CASSQDIPAGGPRYEQYF. CDR3 bases: TGTGCCAGCAGCCAAGATATTCCAGCGGGGGGGCCTCGCTACGAGCAGTACTTC.

The V gene is TRBV5-6, the J gene TRBJ1-4; no definite D call. Trimming removed 2 bases from V and 7 bases from J, with 18 bases in between. This CDR3 has 16 amino acids. Per germline, CDR1 SGHDT and CDR2 YYEEEE. CDR3 bases: TGTGCCAGCAGCTTCGTGAATACGGGGTTGGGTGAAAAACTGTTTTTT. Translated: CASSFVNTGLGEKLFF.

This clonotype has a handful of counts. The rearrangement uses TRBV10-3 and TRBJ1-6, with D hard to call. CDR1 and CDR2 (germline): ENHRY, SYGVKD. V lost 7 bases to trimming and J lost 2 bases, with 6 bases between them. CDR3 length: 13 amino acids. CDR3 region: CAITAAYNSPLHF. The CDR3 DNA reads as TGTGCCATCACGGCCGCCTATAATTCACCCCTCCACTTT.

This clonotype was detected once. Sequence at one end of the junction differs from germline and may be a read error. The chain combines TRBV6-1 with TRBJ1-2; no reliable D call. The germline CDR1 and CDR2 sequences are MNHNS and SASEGT. The CDR3 is made up of 14 amino acids. The CDR3: CASSEVPTETGYNF. Written as DNA, the CDR3 is TGTGCCAGCAGTGAGGTCCCGACCGAGACTGGCTACAACTTC.

This clonotype showed up many times. The V gene is TRBV2, the J gene TRBJ1-1; perhaps TRBD1 as D (5 bases). The CDR3 extends over 13 amino acids. Germline loops: CDR1 SNHLY, CDR2 FYNNEI. V lost 3 bases, J lost 1 base, and 6 bases lay in between. CDR3 bases: TGTGCCAGCAGTGACGGGGGGAACACTGAAGCTTTCTTT. This encodes CASSDGGNTEAFF. Full variable domain (missing parts from reference TRBV2 and TRBJ1-1): EPEVTQTPSHQVTQMGQEVILRCVPISNHLYFYWYRQILGQKVEFLVSFYNNEISEKSEIFDDQFSVERPDGSNFTLKIRSTKLEDSAMYFCASSDGGNTEAFFGQGTRLTVV.

This clonotype was counted ten times or more. The chain combines TRBV7-3 with TRBJ2-1; D call uncertain. V was trimmed by 0 bases and J by 6 bases, leaving 3 bases between them. Germline CDR1 SGHTA, CDR2 FQGTGA. This CDR3 region has 12 residues. This CDR3 reads CASSLTSNEQFF. CDR3 coding DNA: TGTGCCAGCAGCTTAACTAGCAATGAGCAGTTCTTC.